This is a list of T cell receptor beta chains from one sample in a study of tumor and adjacent non-tumor tissue in lung cancer. TCRdb reprocessed the multiplex PCR reads via MiXCR and lists one record per CDR3 protein. The data contain around 76,000 distinct CDR3 sequences, around 76% of them singletons. Material: distant non-tumor lung tissue. The receptors shown here come from a man in his 70s with non-small cell lung cancer. The CDR3 runs from the conserved cysteine through the conserved F or W.

v_gene: TRBV6-1; j_gene: TRBJ2-7; CDR3aa: CASSHFPADREQYF
v_gene: TRBV29-1; j_gene: TRBJ1-2; CDR3aa: CSVEGGGLYGYTF
v_gene: TRBV11-2; j_gene: TRBJ2-5; CDR3aa: CACSLTWTQRETQYF
v_gene: TRBV28; j_gene: TRBJ2-1; CDR3aa: CASSLDLVQFF
v_gene: TRBV5-1; j_gene: TRBJ2-3; CDR3aa: CAISLVVLAGGSDTQYF
v_gene: TRBV5-5; j_gene: TRBJ1-1; CDR3aa: CTSGSFTVNTEAFF
v_gene: TRBV29-1; j_gene: TRBJ2-5; CDR3aa: CSAEPYLQTGQETQYF
v_gene: TRBV12-3/TRBV12-4; j_gene: TRBJ2-7; CDR3aa: CASSLSGSPYEQYF
v_gene: TRBV11-3; j_gene: TRBJ1-1; CDR3aa: CASSFSTGGSTKGFF
v_gene: TRBV11-2; j_gene: TRBJ2-3; CDR3aa: CASSLGSNPSTDTLYF
v_gene: TRBV6-5; j_gene: TRBJ2-7; CDR3aa: CASSRTGEAYEQYF
v_gene: TRBV6-1; j_gene: TRBJ2-3; CDR3aa: CTSSYSGTSGGTDTQYF
v_gene: TRBV5-1; j_gene: TRBJ2-3; CDR3aa: CASSRWTSGTADTQYF
v_gene: TRBV12-3/TRBV12-4; j_gene: TRBJ2-3; CDR3aa: CACSMGLAAYTHTQYF
v_gene: TRBV12-3/TRBV12-4; j_gene: TRBJ2-3; CDR3aa: CASSMGLAVYTDTRYF
v_gene: TRBV11-1; j_gene: TRBJ2-7; CDR3aa: CCSSSSGTGTYEQYF
v_gene: TRBV25-1; j_gene: TRBJ1-5; CDR3aa: CASGPPGVGNQPQHF
v_gene: TRBV4-2; j_gene: TRBJ1-4; CDR3aa: CASSQVPLRVTNEKLFF
v_gene: TRBV5-4; j_gene: TRBJ2-5; CDR3aa: CPSSWRGGNQESHYF
v_gene: TRBV11-1; j_gene: TRBJ2-7; CDR3aa: CASSIGYAYEQYF
v_gene: TRBV4-2; j_gene: TRBJ2-2; CDR3aa: CASSQTLSKTGELFF
v_gene: TRBV14; j_gene: TRBJ2-1; CDR3aa: CATSLRQGFSNEQFF
v_gene: TRBV20-1; j_gene: .; CDR3aa: CSVQIPGDNQPQYF
v_gene: TRBV11-3; j_gene: TRBJ2-2; CDR3aa: CASKLNPAITGELFF
v_gene: TRBV2; j_gene: TRBJ2-7; CDR3aa: CASSEAIRGGLLEQYF